The next 10 T cell receptor beta chains were all read from a single sample in a study of blood T cell repertoires in COVID-19. The table came from immunoSEQ multiplex PCR; TCRdb's copy has only in-frame clones and leaves some out. The table includes about 250,000 clones, about four fifths detected once. The sample comprised PBMCs or T cells enriched from blood (not recorded which). All receptors derive from a man in his forties who had been exposed to COVID-19.

The chain combines TRBV11-2 with TRBJ2-7; 8 positions agree with TRBD2. Germline V gene data show CDR1 as SGHAT and CDR2 as FQNNGV. The CDR3 is 18 residues long. With 2 bases clipped from V and 4 bases from J, the junction kept 16 bases outside the gene matches. CDR3 nucleotide sequence: TGTGCCAGCAGCTTATCGCTATCCGGGACTAGGATTAATTACGAGCAGTACTTC. Protein sequence: CASSLSLSGTRINYEQYF.

The chain carries TRBV30 and TRBJ2-2; D is perhaps TRBD1 (6 bases). CDR1 is GTSNPN and CDR2 is SVGIG in the germline V gene (reference sequence). The CDR3 length is 16 residues. Trimming cost V 4 bases and J 7 bases, with 22 bases left between them. In DNA, the CDR3 is TGTGCCTGGACAACAAACCCGACAGGACACAGCGGGGAGCTGTTTTTT. Translated: CAWTTNPTGHSGELFF.

This clone was detected a few times. The rearrangement links TRBV6-5 to TRBJ1-6, with unresolved D. The V and J ends lost 7 bases and 7 bases respectively, with 17 bases between them. Germline CDR1 reads MNHEY; CDR2 reads SVGAGI. The CDR3 extends over 15 amino acids. In DNA form, the CDR3 reads TGTGCCAGCACCCTACGCACAGCAGCAAATTCACCCCTCCACTTT. Translated, it gives CASTLRTAANSPLHF.

The CDR3 sequence is CASSIRGRVTGELFF. CDR3 DNA sequence: TGTGCCAGTAGTATTCGGGGGAGAGTGACCGGGGAGCTGTTTTTT. This sequence joins TRBV19 and TRBJ2-2, with D possibly being TRBD2 (6 bases). This CDR3 has 15 amino acids. Germline V CDR1 and CDR2: LNHDA, SQIVND (reference sequence). V was shortened by 3 bases and J by 5 bases, with 13 bases between the two germline ends.

The genes are TRBV10-1 and TRBJ1-1, with TRBD1 identical over 7 bases. The CDR3 runs 13 residues. Trimming took 10 bases from V and 2 from J; bases not matched to a gene: 7. Germline V gene lookup returns CDR1 WNHNN and CDR2 SYGVQD (reference sequence). CDR3 in DNA: TGCGCCACGCAAGGGGACAGTAACACTGAAGCTTTCTTT. This translates into CATQGDSNTEAFF.

The rearrangement uses TRBV19 and TRBJ2-2; D perhaps matches TRBD2 (5 bases). Between the trimmed V and J ends, which lost 4 bases and 0 bases, there was a span of 12 bases. This CDR3 comprises 16 residues. CDR1 LNHDA and CDR2 SQIVND come from the germline V gene (reference sequence). CDR3 sequence: CASSKRLGANTGELFF. DNA of the CDR3: TGTGCCAGTAGTAAGAGGCTCGGGGCGAACACCGGGGAGCTGTTTTTT.

The chain joins TRBV5-1 to TRBJ2-3, with 12 bases fitting TRBD2. This CDR3 has 16 residues. Germline CDR1 reads SGHRS; CDR2 reads YFSETQ. V gave up 0 bases and J gave up 5 bases; unmatched junction bases: 4. The CDR3 loop is CASSLGLAGVGDTQYF. In DNA form, the CDR3 reads TGCGCCAGCAGCTTGGGACTAGCGGGAGTGGGAGATACGCAGTATTTT.

This clone was seen once. The rearrangement links TRBV29-1 to TRBJ2-1, with D possibly matching TRBD2 (6 bases). Germline-derived CDR1 and CDR2 are SQVTM and ANQGSEA. This CDR3 has 11 amino acids. V was cut by 7 bases and J by 4 bases, with 8 bases left in between. CDR3: CSGRGYNEQFF. The CDR3 DNA follows: TGCAGCGGGAGGGGTTACAATGAGCAGTTCTTC.

This clone was seen just once. The CDR3 sequence is CASSLVGSGSGTDTQYF. The CDR3 bases are TGTGCCAGCAGCTTAGTCGGTAGCGGGAGTGGCACAGATACGCAGTATTTT. The V call is TRBV11-3, the J call TRBJ2-3; 9 bases are shared with TRBD2. The CDR3 loop spans 17 amino acids. J gave up 1 base and V 1 base, and 6 bases lay outside the gene matches. Germline V lookup: CDR1 SGHNT, CDR2 YENEEA.

The chain has TRBV10-1 and TRBJ2-3; 7 bases are shared with TRBD2. The CDR3 runs to 12 residues. With 4 bases clipped from V and 5 bases from J, the junction kept 0 bases outside the gene matches. CDR1 is WNHNN and CDR2 is SYGVQD in the germline V gene (reference sequence). For the CDR3, the DNA is TGCGCCAGCAGTGTAGCGGGAGATACGCAGTATTTT. Protein sequence: CASSVAGDTQYF.